A selection of T cell receptor beta chains follows, all from one sample in a study of PD-1 blockade in classical Hodgkin lymphoma. The method was immunoSEQ multiplex PCR; TCRdb's version includes in-frame clones alone and lacks a portion of them. Among about 13,000 clones listed, 90% were seen once. The sample in question was CD4+ T cells from blood, obtained at baseline. These receptors were collected from a human donor with classical Hodgkin lymphoma. Both conserved end residues are part of each CDR3. D genes are given only for firm matches. Expanded clones are given a class, and other clones once, few, many or no size at all.

d_call,clone_size,v_call,j_call,cdr3_aa,cdr3_nt
NA,few,TRBV6-5,TRBJ1-1,CASSPTGSGFEAFF,TGTGCCAGCAGCCCGACCGGGTCCGGGTTTGAAGCTTTCTTT
TRBD1,NA,TRBV23-1,TRBJ2-7,CTKRTGCYEQYF,TGTACGAAGAGGACAGGGTGCTACGAGCAGTACTTC
NA,NA,TRBV25-1,TRBJ2-2,CASRSDRAGTGELFF,TGTGCCAGCAGGAGTGACAGGGCGGGGACCGGGGAGCTGTTTTTT
TRBD2,NA,TRBV7-9,TRBJ2-1,CASSPGGPSYNEQFF,TGTGCCAGCAGCCCGGGAGGGCCGTCCTACAATGAGCAGTTCTTC
TRBD1,NA,TRBV19,TRBJ1-5,CATSETGGGNQPQHF,TGTGCCACCTCCGAGACAGGGGGGGGCAATCAGCCCCAGCATTTT
NA,NA,TRBV21-1,TRBJ2-6,CASSKLRTGVPGANVLTF,TGTGCCAGCAGCAAACTAAGGACAGGGGTCCCTGGGGCCAACGTCCTGACTTTC
NA,few,TRBV4-1,TRBJ2-1,CASSQDPGRQSYNEQFF,TGCGCCAGCAGCCAAGATCCCGGGCGGCAGTCCTACAATGAGCAGTTCTTC
TRBD1,NA,TRBV7-7,TRBJ2-5,CASSFRTGGFETQYF,TGTGCCAGCAGCTTCAGGACAGGGGGCTTTGAGACCCAGTACTTC
TRBD2,NA,TRBV5-1,TRBJ2-1,CASSLGGGSYNEQFF,TGCGCCAGCAGCTTGGGGGGCGGGAGTTACAATGAGCAGTTCTTC
NA,NA,TRBV6-5,TRBJ2-7,CASSYSRQHTYEQYF,TGTGCCAGCAGTTACTCGAGGCAGCATACCTACGAGCAGTACTTC
NA,NA,TRBV5-1,TRBJ1-5,CASSLGGAGNQPQHF,TGCGCCAGCAGCTTGGGGGGCGCGGGGAACCAGCCCCAGCATTTT